The entry below gives a single TCR beta chain sequence along with its context. Antigen specificity is unknown. This entry belongs to a study of shared clonotypes between healthy human individuals. Study results and limitations: The study generally estimated greater richness for naive than memory subsets. The represented genetic and exposure-history diversity was limited by the small number of donors. Among donors, clonotype sharing was expected to be affected by sequencing depth.

CD45RO negativity and positive selection for CCR7 defined naive CD8 cells, a population that excluded terminally differentiated effector memory CD45RA+ cells. There are 12 residues in the CDR3. The germline V gene has CDR1 MGHDK and CDR2 SYGVNS. Trimming stripped 5 bases from V and 6 bases from J, with 10 bases between. TCRdb's copy holds only in-frame clones and misses some; the assay was immunoSEQ multiplex PCR. The sample yields some 600,000 clones, approximately 96% seen once. V is TRBV25-1 and J is TRBJ1-2; perhaps TRBD1 as D (6 bases). The receptor's source is a young woman in good health. The specimen sequenced was naive CD8+ T cells sorted from blood. The CDR3 sequence: CASSYYRDGYTF. In DNA, the CDR3 is TGTGCCAGCAGTTACTACAGGGATGGCTACACCTTC.